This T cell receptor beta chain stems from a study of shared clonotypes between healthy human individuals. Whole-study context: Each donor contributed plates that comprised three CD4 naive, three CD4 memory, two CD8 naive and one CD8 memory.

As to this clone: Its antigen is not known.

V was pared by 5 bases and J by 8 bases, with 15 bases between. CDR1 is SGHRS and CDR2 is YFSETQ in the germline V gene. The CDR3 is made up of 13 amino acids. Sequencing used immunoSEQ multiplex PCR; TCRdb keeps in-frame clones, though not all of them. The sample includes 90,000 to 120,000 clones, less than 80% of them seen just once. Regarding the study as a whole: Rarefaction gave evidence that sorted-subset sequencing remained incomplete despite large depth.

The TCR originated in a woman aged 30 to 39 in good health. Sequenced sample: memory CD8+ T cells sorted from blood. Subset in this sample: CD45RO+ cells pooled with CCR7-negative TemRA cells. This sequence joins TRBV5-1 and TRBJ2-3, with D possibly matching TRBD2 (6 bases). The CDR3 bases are TGCGCCAGCAGAAGACTAGAAGGGGTTACGCAGTATTTT. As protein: CASRRLEGVTQYF.